The next 27 T cell receptor beta chains were all read from a single sample in a study of blood T cell repertoires in COVID-19. This table comes from immunoSEQ multiplex PCR, and its TCRdb copy is limited to in-frame clones, with some not included. The data hold roughly 400,000 clones, with approximately 93% observed a single time. Material: PBMCs or T cells enriched from blood (not recorded which). All receptors come from a woman aged 40 to 50 who had been exposed to COVID-19.

The chain has TRBV24-1 and TRBJ2-7; TRBD1 matches 9 bases. This CDR3 has 16 amino acids. Germline V lookup: CDR1 KGHDR, CDR2 SFDVKD. V dropped 4 bases and J dropped 2; count of bases not matched to a gene: 8. CDR3 DNA: TGTGCCACCAGTGAGTCTACAGGGGGCAGGACCTACGAGCAGTACTTC. Encoded protein: CATSESTGGRTYEQYF.

This rearrangement joins TRBV6-5 to TRBJ1-6, with TRBD1 identical over 8 bases. CDR1 and CDR2 from the germline V gene are MNHEY and SVGAGI. The CDR3 has 13 amino acids. J was trimmed by 11 bases and V by 5 bases; bases with no gene match: 5. For the CDR3, the DNA is TGTGCCAGCAGTCCGGGACAGGTCGCACCCCTCCACTTT. As protein: CASSPGQVAPLHF.

V is TRBV18 and J is TRBJ1-2, with D perhaps matching TRBD1 (6 bases). Trimming cost V 3 bases and J 3 bases, with 14 bases left between them. Germline V CDR1 and CDR2: KGHSH, LQKENI. The CDR3 runs to 15 residues. The chain's CDR3 is CASSPQKQGHYGYTF. The CDR3 DNA is TGTGCCAGCTCACCGCAAAAACAGGGCCACTATGGCTACACCTTC.

The chain combines TRBV7-8 with TRBJ2-7, with TRBD1 matching over 10 bases. This CDR3 comprises 17 residues. V was pared by 3 bases and J by 2 bases, with 10 bases of the junction left unmatched. Per the germline V gene, CDR1 is SGHVS and CDR2 is FQNEAQ. CDR3 DNA sequence: TGTGCCAGCAGCTTCCGGGACAGGGGAAAGGGACCCTACGAGCAGTACTTC. Translation: CASSFRDRGKGPYEQYF.

Only one count was recorded for this clone. The genes are TRBV6-5 and TRBJ1-1; D is unresolved. From germline, CDR1 is MNHEY and CDR2 SVGAGI. There are 14 residues in the CDR3. Deletions cut 5 bases from V and 1 base from J, with 11 bases between. The CDR3 bases are TGTGCCAGCAGTCCAAGTCCCGGGAACACTGAAGCTTTCTTT. Its translation is CASSPSPGNTEAFF.

The chain has TRBV25-1 and TRBJ2-2, with 9 bases lining up with TRBD1. With V trimmed by 5 bases and J by 5 bases, 6 bases remained unmatched. Germline CDR1 reads MGHDK; CDR2 reads SYGVNS. This CDR3 is 15 amino acids long. Here the CDR3 reads CASSPRDRVTGELFF. The CDR3 bases are TGTGCCAGCAGTCCTCGGGACAGGGTGACCGGGGAGCTGTTTTTT. The full variable domain, in which reference TRBV25-1 and TRBJ2-2 provide the parts outside the CDR3, is EADIYQTPRYLVIGTGKKITLECSQTMGHDKMYWYQQDPGMELHLIHYSYGVNSTEKGDLSSESTVSRIRTEHFPLTLESARPSHTSQYLCASSPRDRVTGELFFGEGSRLTVL.

The chain's CDR3 is CASSKDRGKYEQYF. CDR3 bases: TGTGCCAGCAGTAAAGACAGGGGGAAGTACGAGCAGTACTTC. The chain has TRBV2 and TRBJ2-7, with TRBD1 matching over 9 bases. This CDR3 is built from 14 residues. With 5 bases clipped from V and 4 bases from J, the junction kept 6 bases outside the gene matches. Per germline, CDR1 SNHLY and CDR2 FYNNEI.

This rearrangement joins TRBV9 to TRBJ2-7; the D gene is possibly TRBD1 (5 bases). V lost 4 bases to trimming and J lost 2 bases, with 19 bases between them. CDR3 length equals 16 residues. Germline lookup yields CDR1 SGDLS and CDR2 YYNGEE. The CDR3 loop reads CASSLSPGNPTYEQYF. The CDR3 bases are TGTGCCAGCAGCCTAAGCCCAGGGAACCCCACCTACGAGCAGTACTTC.

The chain uses TRBV7-9 and TRBJ1-6, with 9 bases that match TRBD1. This CDR3 has 14 amino acids. Germline trimming cut 1 base from V and 8 bases from J; bases unmatched to any gene: 0. CDR1 is SEHNR and CDR2 is FQNEAQ in the germline V gene (reference sequence). In DNA form, the CDR3 reads TGTGCCAGCAGCTTAGGACAGGGGGATTCACCCCTCCACTTT. This encodes CASSLGQGDSPLHF. Full variable domain (outside the CDR3, taken from reference TRBV7-9 and TRBJ1-6): DTGVSQNPRHKITKRGQNVTFRCDPISEHNRLYWYRQTLGQGPEFLTYFQNEAQLEKSRLLSDRFSAERPKGSFSTLEIQRTEQGDSAMYLCASSLGQGDSPLHFGNGTRLTVT.

Of note for this clone: The junction departs from the called germline gene at one end, perhaps through a read error. The rearrangement links TRBV15 to TRBJ2-7, with 10 positions matching TRBD2. Per the germline V gene, CDR1 is LNHNV and CDR2 is YYDKDF (reference sequence). CDR3 length: 17 residues. The CDR3 sequence is CATSLPNRVGAGGRQNF. In DNA, the CDR3 is TGTGCCACCAGCTTACCTAACAGGGTTGGAGCGGGGGGGCGCCAGAACTTC.

V usage is TRBV20-1 and J usage is TRBJ2-3, with 9 positions matching TRBD2. V shed 3 bases and J 3 bases; nucleotides not matched to a gene: 10. Germline loops: CDR1 DFQATT, CDR2 SNEGSKA (reference sequence). The CDR3 has 16 residues. The CDR3, as DNA: TGCAGTGCTAGTCTCATAGCGGGGGCCCTGACAGATACGCAGTATTTT. Its translation: CSASLIAGALTDTQYF.

The chain is built from TRBV9 and TRBJ2-1; possible D gene TRBD1, 5 bases. V lost 0 bases, J lost 9 bases, and 10 bases lay in between. Germline loops: CDR1 SGDLS, CDR2 YYNGEE. The CDR3 consists of 13 residues. The CDR3 spells CASSVEQATEQFF. The DNA of the CDR3 is TGTGCCAGCAGCGTAGAACAGGCTACTGAGCAGTTCTTC.

The rearrangement uses TRBV5-1 and TRBJ1-3; D remains ambiguous. CDR1 and CDR2 from the germline V gene are SGHRS and YFSETQ. The CDR3 is 15 residues long. V was shortened by 0 bases and J by 4 bases, with 11 bases between the two germline ends. In DNA, the CDR3 is TGCGCCAGCAGCTTGGATCCGGGAATAGGAAACACCATATATTTT. This encodes CASSLDPGIGNTIYF.

The V gene is TRBV5-1, the J gene TRBJ1-4; 7 bases fit TRBD1. CDR1 and CDR2 from the germline V gene are SGHRS and YFSETQ. The ends lost 3 bases at V and 0 bases at J; junction bases unmatched: 5. The CDR3 spans 16 residues. CDR3 loop: CASSSGQSTTNEKLFF. The CDR3 DNA reads as TGCGCCAGCAGCTCGGGACAGTCCACAACTAATGAAAAACTGTTTTTT.

V usage is TRBV19 and J usage is TRBJ2-7, with D tentatively TRBD2 (6 bases). The CDR3 covers 15 residues. The V end was cut by 5 bases, the J end by 4 bases, with 18 bases between. Germline values: CDR1 LNHDA, CDR2 SQIVND (reference sequence). CDR3 DNA: TGTGCCAGTAGTCGCGCCCCGGGACTGACTTACGAGCAGTACTTC. Protein sequence: CASSRAPGLTYEQYF. The full variable domain, rest sourced from reference TRBV19 and TRBJ2-7, is DGGITQSPKYLFRKEGQNVTLSCEQNLNHDAMYWYRQDPGQGLRLIYYSQIVNDFQKGDIAEGYSVSREKKESFPLTVTSAQKNPTAFYLCASSRAPGLTYEQYFGPGTRLTVT.

J is TRBJ1-5 and V is TRBV7-8; TRBD1 matches 9 bases. Germline V gene lookup returns CDR1 SGHVS and CDR2 FQNEAQ. After removal of 5 bases from V and 7 bases from J, the junction contained 6 bases not matched to a gene. The CDR3 contains 14 residues. CDR3 DNA: TGTGCCAGCAGCCCGGGACAGGGTGGCCAGCCCCAGCATTTT. Translated: CASSPGQGGQPQHF.

V usage is TRBV19 and J usage is TRBJ1-2; the D gene is possibly TRBD1 (5 bases). This CDR3 spans 14 amino acids. The germline CDR1 and CDR2 sequences are LNHDA and SQIVND (reference sequence). The V and J ends lost 5 bases and 0 bases respectively, with 10 bases between them. In nucleotides, the CDR3 is TGTGCCAGTAGTCCCTCGGGGGCTAACTATGGCTACACCTTC. Translation gives CASSPSGANYGYTF.

This clone was seen a handful of times. The chain employs TRBV2 and TRBJ2-7; 8 positions agree with TRBD1. CDR1 SNHLY and CDR2 FYNNEI come from the germline V gene. The CDR3 extends over 15 amino acids. V lost 7 bases to trimming and J lost 6 bases; unmatched junction nucleotides: 14. The CDR3 DNA is TGTGCCAGCACAAACGCAGGACAGGGCCGGGGCGAGCAGTACTTC. This sequence encodes CASTNAGQGRGEQYF.

This clone was recorded once. The chain is built from TRBV13 and TRBJ2-7; 9 bases match TRBD2. J lost 7 bases, V lost 0 bases, and 1 base had no gene match. The CDR3 totals 13 residues. Germline assignment: CDR1 PRHDT and CDR2 FYEKMQ (reference sequence). Here the CDR3 DNA reads TGTGCCAGCAGCTTAGGGACTAGCGGAGAGCAGTACTTC. It translates to CASSLGTSGEQYF.

The DNA of the CDR3 is TGTGCCAGCAGCCCCGGACAGGGAGGGCGGGCTAATGAAAAACTGTTTTTT. This sequence encodes CASSPGQGGRANEKLFF. V gene TRBV7-9 combines with J gene TRBJ1-4; 8 nucleotides align to TRBD1. Germline lookup yields CDR1 SEHNR and CDR2 FQNEAQ (reference sequence). There are 17 residues in the CDR3. Unmatched junction bases numbered 11, after V lost 5 bases and J lost 3 bases.

This clone was picked up a small number of times. The chain is built from TRBV12-5 and TRBJ2-5; 8 bases fit TRBD1. Per the germline V gene, CDR1 is LGHNT and CDR2 is FRNRAP. The ends lost 5 bases at V and 4 bases at J; junction bases unmatched: 9. This CDR3 comprises 15 residues. The CDR3: CASGPGTGGRETQYF. DNA of the CDR3: TGTGCTAGTGGTCCCGGGACAGGAGGGCGAGAGACCCAGTACTTC. Combining the CDR3 with reference TRBV12-5 and TRBJ2-5 gives the whole variable domain DARVTQTPRHKVTEMGQEVTMRCQPILGHNTVFWYRQTMMQGLELLAYFRNRAPLDDSGMPKDRFSAEMPDATLATLKIQPSEPRDSAVYFCASGPGTGGRETQYFGPGTRLLVL.

The chain uses TRBV5-8 and TRBJ1-1; weak D call: TRBD1 (5 bases). Trimming removed 4 bases at V and 5 bases at J, with 18 bases between. The CDR3 totals 15 residues. CDR1 is SGHTS and CDR2 is YDEGEE in the germline V gene. DNA for the CDR3: TGTGCCAGCAGCCCGCCTGTAGGGGCGTTTACTGAAGCTTTCTTT. Its translation: CASSPPVGAFTEAFF. The variable domain in full, with the rest retrieved from reference TRBV5-8 and TRBJ1-1, is EAGVTQSPTHLIKTRGQQATLRCSPISGHTSVYWYQQALGLGLQFLLWYDEGEERNRGNFPPRFSGRQFPNYSSELNVNALELEDSALYLCASSPPVGAFTEAFFGQGTRLTVV.

This chain joins TRBV11-2 and TRBJ2-5; 9 bases agree with TRBD2. With V trimmed by 1 base and J by 3 bases, 3 bases remained unmatched. The V gene's germline CDR1 is SGHAT and CDR2 FQNNGV. This CDR3 has 15 residues. CDR3 loop: CASSLVGGGEETQYF. The CDR3 DNA sequence: TGTGCCAGCAGCTTAGTAGGCGGGGGGGAAGAGACCCAGTACTTC.

The rearrangement joins TRBV6-5 to TRBJ1-2, with TRBD1 matching 7 bases. Germline trimming cut 8 bases from V and 2 bases from J; bases unmatched to any gene: 5. The CDR3 length is 13 residues. Germline V gene sequence: CDR1 MNHEY, CDR2 SVGAGI. CDR3 in amino acids: CASLRGENYGYTF. CDR3 sequence (DNA): TGTGCCAGCCTCAGGGGGGAAAACTATGGCTACACCTTC.

Comment on this clone: The sample has other DNA sequences that encode this CDR3 too. The chain recombines TRBV5-1 with TRBJ2-3, with D possibly matching TRBD1 (5 bases). The germline gives CDR1 SGHRS, CDR2 YFSETQ. Trimming took off 4 bases at V and 0 bases at J, with 9 bases between the two ends. The CDR3 extends over 14 amino acids. CDR3 region: CASSLGHSTDTQYF. CDR3 nucleotides: TGCGCCAGCAGCCTCGGACATAGCACAGATACGCAGTATTTT.

This clone was seen a few times. The V call is TRBV7-9, the J call TRBJ2-7, with TRBD1 matching over 7 bases. The V segment lost 4 bases and the J segment 1 base; nucleotides outside the gene matches: 4. The CDR3 runs 14 residues. The germline CDR1 and CDR2 sequences are SEHNR and FQNEAQ (reference sequence). The CDR3 nucleotides read TGTGCCAGCAGCTGGGACAGTTTATCCTACGAGCAGTACTTC. As protein: CASSWDSLSYEQYF.

As for this clone: The sample holds other DNA sequences that translate to the same CDR3. The chain joins TRBV5-1 to TRBJ2-7; 7 nucleotides line up with TRBD1. From germline, CDR1 is SGHRS and CDR2 YFSETQ. The junction had 1 base not matched to a gene; V was cut back by 2 bases and J by 2 bases. The CDR3 consists of 13 residues. The CDR3 region is CASSFGQAYEQYF. DNA for the CDR3: TGCGCCAGCAGCTTCGGACAGGCCTACGAGCAGTACTTC.